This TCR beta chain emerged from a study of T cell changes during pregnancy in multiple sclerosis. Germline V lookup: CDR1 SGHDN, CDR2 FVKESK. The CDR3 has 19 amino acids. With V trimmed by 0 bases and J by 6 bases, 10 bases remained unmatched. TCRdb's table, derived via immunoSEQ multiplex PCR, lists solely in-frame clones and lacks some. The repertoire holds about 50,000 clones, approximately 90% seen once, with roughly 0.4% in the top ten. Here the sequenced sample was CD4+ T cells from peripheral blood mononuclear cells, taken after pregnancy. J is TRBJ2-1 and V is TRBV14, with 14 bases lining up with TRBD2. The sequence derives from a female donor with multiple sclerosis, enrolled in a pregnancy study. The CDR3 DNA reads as TGTGCCAGCAGCCAAGATAAGACTAGCGGGAGGGCCTTACCCAATGAGCAGTTCTTC. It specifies CASSQDKTSGRALPNEQFF.